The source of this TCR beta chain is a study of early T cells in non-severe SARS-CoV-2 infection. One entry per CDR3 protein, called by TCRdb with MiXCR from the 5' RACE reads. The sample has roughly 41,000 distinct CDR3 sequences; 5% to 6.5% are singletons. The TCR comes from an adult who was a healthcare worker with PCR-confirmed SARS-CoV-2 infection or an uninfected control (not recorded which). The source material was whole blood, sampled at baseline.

The CDR3 loop reads CASSFSFGGSGAGELFF. In nucleotides, the CDR3 is TGTGCCAGTAGTTTTTCTTTCGGCGGGAGTGGGGCCGGGGAGCTGTTTTTT. The genes are TRBV19 and TRBJ2-2, with 7 bases matching TRBD2. CDR1 LNHDA and CDR2 SQIVND come from the germline V gene (reference sequence). The V and J ends lost 5 bases and 6 bases, in that order; junction bases with no gene match: 15. There are 17 residues in the CDR3.